This is a list of T cell receptor beta chains from one sample in a study of T cell repertoires in aging, cancer and after chemotherapy. TCRdb independently ran MiXCR on the multiplex PCR reads; one entry per CDR3 protein. The profile covers about 13,000 distinct CDR3 sequences, with approximately 25% appearing a single time and 45% to 55% taken by the ten largest. The material sequenced was blood. Receptors were obtained from a human donor in good health. Each CDR3 is given with its conserved first and last residue. Each record gives: D gene, J gene, clone size, V gene, CDR3 DNA, CDR3 protein. The D gene is left open where the match is weak. The size entry is marked missing in some rows and otherwise reads once, few, many or a size class.

>.|TRBJ2-7|few|TRBV7-9
TGTGCCAGCAGCCCCCGGGACTTCCCCTACGAGCAGTACTTC
CASSPRDFPYEQYF
>.|TRBJ1-1|medium-sized|TRBV6-6
TGTGCCAGCAGTCCGGACCCAACGAAGAACACTGAAGCTTTCTTT
CASSPDPTKNTEAFF
>.|TRBJ2-3|.|TRBV19
TGTGCCAGTAGTAGGGTAGCGGGCACAGATACGCAGTATTTT
CASSRVAGTDTQYF
>.|TRBJ2-3|.|TRBV12-3/TRBV12-4
TGTGCCAGTACCCGGAGGGACCCACAAGCGGATACGCAGTATTTT
CASTRRDPQADTQYF
>.|TRBJ2-2|.|TRBV6-1
TGTGCCAGCAGTGACCTTACAGGGCCCGGGGAGCTGTTTTTT
CASSDLTGPGELFF
>.|TRBJ1-1|.|TRBV20-1
TGCAGTGCTAGCCTACCGGGGAGGAATACTGAAGCTTTCTTT
CSASLPGRNTEAFF
>.|TRBJ2-3|.|TRBV9
TGTGCCAGCAGCGTAGCTTCCGCACCCCCCTTCCACACAGATACGCAGTATTTT
CASSVASAPPFHTDTQYF
>.|TRBJ1-2|medium-sized|TRBV19
TGTGCCAGTAGTGTCCCACGGACGGCGAACTATGGCTACACCTTC
CASSVPRTANYGYTF
>TRBD1|TRBJ1-1|.|TRBV6-5
TGTGCCAGCAGTCCGGACAGGGGGAGCACTGATGCTTTCTTT
CASSPDRGSTDAFF
>.|TRBJ1-1|once|TRBV20-1
TGCAGTTCTAGAGTGCAAAACACTGAAGCTTTCTTT
CSSRVQNTEAFF
>.|TRBJ2-7|.|TRBV5-1
TGCGCCAGCAGCCCCTCGGGTACCGGAGCTGGTACCTACGAGCAGTACTTC
CASSPSGTGAGTYEQYF